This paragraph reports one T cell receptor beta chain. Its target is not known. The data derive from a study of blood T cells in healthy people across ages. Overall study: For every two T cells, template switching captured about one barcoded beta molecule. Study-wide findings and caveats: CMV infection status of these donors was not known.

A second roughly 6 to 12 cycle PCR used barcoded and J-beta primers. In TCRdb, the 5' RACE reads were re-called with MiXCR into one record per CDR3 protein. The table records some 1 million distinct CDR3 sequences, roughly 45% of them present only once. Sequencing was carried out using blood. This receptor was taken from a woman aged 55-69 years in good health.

The CDR3 nucleotides read TGTGCCAGCAGTTATCTAGGACGGACCTCTGGGGCCAACGTCCTGACTTTC. Its translation is CASSYLGRTSGANVLTF. V gene TRBV6-5 combines with J gene TRBJ2-6; D is uncertain. The CDR3 length is 17 residues. Germline loops: CDR1 MNHEY, CDR2 SVGAGI. V gave up 3 bases and J gave up 0 bases, with 12 bases separating them.